These T cell receptor beta chains were read from a single sample in a study of low-dose radiotherapy and immunotherapy resistance in tumors. From the reads, TCRdb called clonotypes with MiXCR, one entry per CDR3 protein. In the table there are about 46,000 distinct CDR3 sequences, over 9.5% of which are singletons. Sequencing used PBMCs, obtained before treatment. Receptors originate from a female donor with ovarian cancer. Both conserved end residues are part of each CDR3. A D gene is named only where the DNA matches it firmly. Size tells how often a clone was seen (once, few, many) or the class of an expanded clone, and some rows leave it out.

abundance: many
v_gene: TRBV6-4
d_gene: TRBD1
j_gene: TRBJ2-4
CDR3nt: TGTGCCAGCAGTCCGACAGGGGGCGAGTGGAACATTCAGTACTTC
CDR3aa: CASSPTGGEWNIQYF

abundance: many
v_gene: TRBV7-2
d_gene: TRBD2
j_gene: TRBJ2-5
CDR3nt: TGTGCCAGCAGCCCCCGGGGGGGGCTAGTGACCCAGTACTTC
CDR3aa: CASSPRGGLVTQYF

abundance: many
v_gene: TRBV7-9
d_gene: TRBD1
j_gene: TRBJ1-1
CDR3nt: TGTGCCAGCAGCTCGGGACAGTACACTGAAGCTTTCTTT
CDR3aa: CASSSGQYTEAFF

abundance: many
v_gene: TRBV20-1
d_gene: -
j_gene: TRBJ2-2
CDR3nt: TGCAGTGCTAGAGAGGGGGTAACCGGGGAGCTGTTTTTT
CDR3aa: CSAREGVTGELFF

abundance: few
v_gene: TRBV2
d_gene: -
j_gene: TRBJ2-5
CDR3nt: TGTGCCAGCAGTACCGGGCCGTACCAAGAGACCCAGTACTTC
CDR3aa: CASSTGPYQETQYF

abundance: many
v_gene: TRBV6-6
d_gene: -
j_gene: TRBJ2-7
CDR3nt: TGTGCCAGCACCAACGGCCGGGACCCGATGGAGCAGTACTTC
CDR3aa: CASTNGRDPMEQYF

abundance: -
v_gene: TRBV5-4
d_gene: -
j_gene: TRBJ2-1
CDR3nt: -
CDR3aa: CASTNQTSMYLCASSLFYNEQFF

abundance: many
v_gene: TRBV7-8
d_gene: -
j_gene: TRBJ2-7
CDR3nt: TGTGCCAGCAAATGGTTAGGGACCGGCTCCTACGAGCAGTACTTC
CDR3aa: CASKWLGTGSYEQYF

abundance: many
v_gene: TRBV7-2
d_gene: -
j_gene: TRBJ1-1
CDR3nt: TGTGCCAGCAGCTTAATGGGGAACACTGAAGCTTTCTTT
CDR3aa: CASSLMGNTEAFF

abundance: many
v_gene: TRBV7-7
d_gene: -
j_gene: TRBJ2-7
CDR3nt: TGTGCTAGCAGCCAAGTGGGGGGAGGCGAGCAGTACTTC
CDR3aa: CASSQVGGGEQYF

abundance: many
v_gene: TRBV3-1
d_gene: -
j_gene: TRBJ1-6
CDR3nt: TGTGCCAGCAGCCCCGAAGGGCAAAACTATAATTCACCCCTCCACTTT
CDR3aa: CASSPEGQNYNSPLHF

abundance: many
v_gene: TRBV5-1
d_gene: -
j_gene: TRBJ2-5
CDR3nt: TGCGCCAGCAGCTTGGTGGGGCGGGGCGAGGAGACCCAGTACTTC
CDR3aa: CASSLVGRGEETQYF

abundance: many
v_gene: TRBV12-5
d_gene: -
j_gene: TRBJ2-7
CDR3nt: TGTGCTAGTGGTCACCCGGGACGGTACGAGCAGTACTTC
CDR3aa: CASGHPGRYEQYF

abundance: many
v_gene: TRBV7-2
d_gene: -
j_gene: TRBJ1-2
CDR3nt: TGTGCCAGCAGCTTCAGAGTCGGGGGCGGCTACACCTTC
CDR3aa: CASSFRVGGGYTF

abundance: many
v_gene: TRBV6-2/TRBV6-3
d_gene: -
j_gene: TRBJ1-1
CDR3nt: TGTGCCAGCAGTCACTCCGGATGGAACACTGAAGCTTTCTTT
CDR3aa: CASSHSGWNTEAFF

abundance: many
v_gene: TRBV27
d_gene: -
j_gene: TRBJ1-1
CDR3nt: TGTGCCAGCAGTTTATCGATGGGGGGCTCGAACACTGAAGCTTTCTTT
CDR3aa: CASSLSMGGSNTEAFF

abundance: many
v_gene: TRBV7-2
d_gene: TRBD2
j_gene: TRBJ2-1
CDR3nt: TGTGCCAGCAGCCCGGCTAGCGGGGGGGCCATGTGGCCATTTAGGGGAGGGAATGAGCAGTTCTTC
CDR3aa: CASSPASGGAMWPFRGGNEQFF

abundance: many
v_gene: TRBV19
d_gene: -
j_gene: TRBJ2-7
CDR3nt: TGTGCCAGTAGTCCAGCCGGACAGTCCACCTACGAGCAGTACTTC
CDR3aa: CASSPAGQSTYEQYF

abundance: many
v_gene: TRBV29-1
d_gene: -
j_gene: TRBJ1-2
CDR3nt: TGCAGCGTTCTCACAGCCTACTATGGCTACACCTTC
CDR3aa: CSVLTAYYGYTF

abundance: many
v_gene: TRBV5-1
d_gene: -
j_gene: TRBJ2-7
CDR3nt: TGCGCCAGCAGCTTGGGCCAGAATTCCTACGAGCAGTACTTC
CDR3aa: CASSLGQNSYEQYF

abundance: many
v_gene: TRBV14
d_gene: TRBD2
j_gene: TRBJ2-2
CDR3nt: TGTGCCAGCAGCCAAGGACGGGGGGGCCTGAGGACCGGGGAGCTGTTTTTT
CDR3aa: CASSQGRGGLRTGELFF

abundance: many
v_gene: TRBV7-6
d_gene: -
j_gene: TRBJ1-2
CDR3nt: TGTGCCAGCAGCTTCCGACCGCCACGCTACACCTTC
CDR3aa: CASSFRPPRYTF

abundance: few
v_gene: TRBV12-3/TRBV12-4
d_gene: -
j_gene: TRBJ1-2
CDR3nt: TGTGCCAGCGTCGAAGGGTATGGCTACACCTTC
CDR3aa: CASVEGYGYTF

abundance: many
v_gene: TRBV28
d_gene: TRBD1
j_gene: TRBJ1-5
CDR3nt: TGTGCCAGCAGTTTTCCCGTGACAGGGCCTCGGCCCCAGCATTTT
CDR3aa: CASSFPVTGPRPQHF